This T cell receptor (beta chain) was identified in a study of cytomegalovirus exposure and HLA in healthy donors. Trimming stripped 0 bases from V and 4 bases from J, with 15 bases between. The CDR3 runs 16 residues. The germline gives CDR1 MGHRA, CDR2 YSYEKL. Turning to this clone: As yet, its antigen is unknown.

Findings and limits, study-wide: Among the CMV-associated chains, three were confirmed in vitro as specific for CMV antigens. Cytomegalovirus association was listed for 150 or so TCR beta chains.

Produced via immunoSEQ multiplex PCR; TCRdb's table is partial and in-frame only. The sample records some 100,000 clones, 70% to 90% being singletons. The V gene is TRBV4-1, the J gene TRBJ1-2; D unclear. Sequencing input: PBMCs. The TCR was taken from a man aged 18 to 30 in good health and CMV-seronegative. The DNA of the CDR3 is TGCGCCAGCAGCCAAGATTATGGCCCAAGGAGCTATGGCTACACCTTC. Translation: CASSQDYGPRSYGYTF.